The rows below give T cell receptor beta chains drawn from one sample of a study of cytomegalovirus exposure and HLA in healthy donors. Produced via immunoSEQ multiplex PCR; TCRdb's table is partial and in-frame only. This table holds 130,000 or so clones. The sequenced material came from PBMCs. The receptors come from a woman aged 40 to 50 in good health and CMV-seropositive. CDR3s include the opening cysteine and the closing phenylalanine or tryptophan. A D gene is named only where the DNA matches it firmly.

v_call,d_call,j_call,cdr3_aa,cdr3_nt
TRBV28,.,TRBJ2-7,CASSPLGTGNQREWLYEQYF,TGTGCCAGCAGTCCTCTCGGGACAGGGAACCAGCGGGAGTGGCTCTACGAGCAGTACTTC
TRBV9,TRBD2,TRBJ2-2,CASSVGGSGGTGELFF,TGTGCCAGCAGCGTAGGTGGTAGCGGGGGGACCGGGGAGCTGTTTTTT
TRBV2,.,TRBJ2-7,CASQQSSYEQYF,TGTGCCAGTCAACAGAGCTCCTACGAGCAGTACTTC
TRBV5-4,TRBD1,TRBJ2-3,CASSRPGQGIADTQYF,TGTGCCAGCAGCCGGCCGGGACAGGGTATTGCAGATACGCAGTATTTT
TRBV2,TRBD1,TRBJ1-2,CASQRTGGVYGYTF,TGTGCCAGCCAGAGGACAGGGGGGGTGTATGGCTACACCTTC
TRBV18,TRBD1,TRBJ1-1,CASSRPTGQNTEAFF,TGTGCCAGCTCACGGCCGACAGGGCAGAACACTGAAGCTTTCTTT
TRBV11-2,TRBD2,TRBJ2-7,CASSLAGQTYEQYF,TGTGCCAGCAGCCTAGCGGGACAAACCTACGAGCAGTACTTC
TRBV14,TRBD1,TRBJ1-1,CASRYWTGVGTEAFF,TGTGCCAGCAGATACTGGACAGGAGTCGGCACTGAAGCTTTCTTT
TRBV11-2,TRBD2,TRBJ2-1,CASSPWTSGTNEQFF,TGTGCCAGCAGCCCCTGGACTAGCGGGACGAATGAGCAGTTCTTC
TRBV5-1,.,TRBJ2-6,CASRNTVAGANVLTF,TGCGCCAGCAGGAACACGGTAGCAGGGGCCAACGTCCTGACTTTC
TRBV10-1,.,TRBJ2-3,CASSESRMLDTQYF,TGCGCCAGCAGTGAGTCCAGGATGTTGGATACGCAGTATTTT
TRBV2,TRBD1,TRBJ2-7,CASHSGTGSYEQYF,TGTGCCAGTCACTCCGGGACAGGCTCCTACGAGCAGTACTTC
TRBV19,.,TRBJ2-1,CASSIRNEQFF,TGTGCCAGTAGTATTCGCAATGAGCAGTTCTTC
TRBV7-2,.,TRBJ2-7,CASSPTSYEQYF,TGTGCCAGCAGCCCTACTAGCTACGAGCAGTACTTC
TRBV6-5,.,TRBJ2-4,CASSYSRESKNIQYF,TGTGCCAGCAGTTACTCACGGGAGTCCAAAAACATTCAGTACTTC
TRBV14,TRBD1,TRBJ1-1,CASSQDGFSTGENTEAFF,TGTGCCAGCAGCCAAGATGGGTTTTCGACAGGGGAAAACACTGAAGCTTTCTTT
TRBV19,TRBD1,TRBJ1-4,CASSRDSDNEKLFF,TGTGCCAGTTCCCGGGACAGTGATAATGAAAAACTGTTTTTT
TRBV7-3,TRBD2,TRBJ2-7,CASSPSGRAGNEQYF,TGTGCCAGCAGCCCTAGCGGGAGGGCCGGCAACGAGCAGTACTTC
TRBV7-9,TRBD2,TRBJ2-1,CASSPSGSSYNEQFF,TGTGCCAGCAGCCCCAGCGGGAGTTCCTACAATGAGCAGTTCTTC
TRBV6-6,.,TRBJ2-7,CASSSPTLTSYEQYF,TGTGCCAGCAGTTCCCCAACCCTGACTAGTTACGAGCAGTACTTC
TRBV13,TRBD2,TRBJ2-1,CASTEGLASHNEQFF,TGTGCCAGCACCGAGGGACTAGCGTCACACAATGAGCAGTTCTTC
TRBV28,TRBD1,TRBJ2-7,CASSFRDRISGRQYF,TGTGCCAGCAGTTTTAGGGACAGGATAAGCGGACGACAGTACTTC
TRBV7-7,.,TRBJ2-1,CASSPLATYNEQFF,TGTGCTAGCAGCCCTCTAGCAACCTACAATGAGCAGTTCTTC
TRBV18,.,TRBJ1-4,CASCQGLYEKLFF,TGTGCCAGCTGTCAGGGGCTGTATGAAAAACTGTTTTTT
TRBV2,TRBD1,TRBJ1-2,CASRGTGGVGGYTF,TGTGCCAGCAGGGGGACAGGAGGAGTTGGGGGCTACACCTTC
TRBV5-5,.,TRBJ2-7,CASSSPRGGPYEQYF,TGTGCCAGCAGCTCCCCAAGGGGGGGGCCCTACGAGCAGTACTTC
TRBV5-1,TRBD1,TRBJ1-2,CASSLADPGQGDGYTF,TGCGCCAGCAGCTTGGCGGATCCGGGACAGGGGGATGGCTACACCTTC
TRBV13,.,TRBJ2-2,CASRPGANTGELFF,TGTGCCAGCAGACCGGGAGCGAACACCGGGGAGCTGTTTTTT
TRBV6-5,TRBD1,TRBJ2-6,CASSPTGSGANVLTF,TGTGCCAGCAGTCCGACAGGGTCTGGGGCCAACGTCCTGACTTTC
TRBV28,TRBD1,TRBJ2-2,CATLGQLRNTGELFF,TGTGCCACCCTGGGACAGCTAAGGAACACCGGGGAGCTGTTTTTT
TRBV5-6,TRBD2,TRBJ2-5,CASPPPNSGRGQETQYF,TGTGCCAGCCCACCACCCAATAGCGGGAGGGGTCAAGAGACCCAGTACTTC
TRBV2,.,TRBJ1-1,CASSQGQGKGLNTEAFF,TGTGCCAGCAGCCAAGGCCAGGGAAAAGGGTTGAACACTGAAGCTTTCTTT
TRBV11-2,.,TRBJ1-4,CASSLSPKGEKLFF,TGTGCCAGCAGCTTATCCCCTAAGGGGGAAAAACTGTTTTTT
TRBV5-4,.,TRBJ2-7,CASSPSRVNEQYF,TGTGCCAGCAGCCCGAGCAGGGTTAACGAGCAGTACTTC
TRBV5-4,.,TRBJ2-1,CASSIGQLANEQFF,TGTGCCAGCAGCATAGGACAGCTCGCCAATGAGCAGTTCTTC
TRBV7-9,.,TRBJ1-2,CASSPGANYGYTF,TGTGCCAGCAGCCCGGGAGCTAACTATGGCTACACCTTC
TRBV4-3,.,TRBJ2-1,CASSQERFVQEQFF,TGCGCCAGCAGCCAAGAGCGTTTCGTCCAAGAGCAGTTCTTC
TRBV9,TRBD2,TRBJ2-7,CASSYASGISYEQYF,TGTGCCAGCAGCTATGCTAGCGGGATTTCCTACGAGCAGTACTTC
TRBV6-1,.,TRBJ1-1,CASSGPGGYMNTEAFF,TGTGCCAGCAGTGGGCCCGGGGGGTACATGAACACTGAAGCTTTCTTT
TRBV11-2,TRBD1,TRBJ2-7,CASRFRQGIVYEQYF,TGTGCCAGCAGGTTTAGACAGGGAATAGTCTACGAGCAGTACTTC
TRBV6-6,TRBD1,TRBJ2-2,CASRGQDYTGELFF,TGTGCCAGCAGGGGACAGGACTACACCGGGGAGCTGTTTTTT
TRBV6-1,.,TRBJ2-7,CASSEARRISQYF,TGTGCCAGCAGTGAAGCTCGGAGGATCTCGCAGTACTTC
TRBV4-3,TRBD2,TRBJ2-1,CASSQDLEGGVREQFF,TGCGCCAGCAGCCAAGATCTGGAGGGAGGGGTACGGGAGCAGTTCTTC